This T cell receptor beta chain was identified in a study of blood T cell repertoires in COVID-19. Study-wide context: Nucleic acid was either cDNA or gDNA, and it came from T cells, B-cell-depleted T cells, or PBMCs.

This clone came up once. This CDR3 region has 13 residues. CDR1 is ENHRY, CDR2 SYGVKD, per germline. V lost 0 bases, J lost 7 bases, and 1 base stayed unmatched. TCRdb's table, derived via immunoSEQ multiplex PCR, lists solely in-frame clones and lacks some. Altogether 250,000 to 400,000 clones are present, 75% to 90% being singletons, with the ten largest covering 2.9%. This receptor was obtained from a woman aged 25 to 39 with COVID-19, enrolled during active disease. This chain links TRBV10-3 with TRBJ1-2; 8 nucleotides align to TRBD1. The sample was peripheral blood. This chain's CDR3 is CAISESTGVGYTF. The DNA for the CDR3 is TGTGCCATCAGTGAGTCGACAGGGGTTGGCTACACCTTC.